Each of the 2 T cell receptor beta chains below was sequenced from the same sample in a study of neoadjuvant anti-PD-1 for oral cavity cancer. The time point here: after neoadjuvant nivolumab, at surgical resection. Some clones are missing from TCRdb's copy, which holds only in-frame ones; the method was immunoSEQ multiplex PCR. The sample lists 7,000 to 9,000 clones, 62% occurring once. This specimen consisted of PBMCs, obtained after nivolumab (anti-PD-1) treatment. The receptor set was obtained from a person between 40 and 85 years old with oral cavity squamous cell carcinoma.

The V gene is TRBV7-2, the J gene TRBJ1-2; D gene ambiguous. The length of the CDR3 is 15 residues. The germline V gene has CDR1 SGHTA and CDR2 FQGNSA. V dropped 5 bases and J dropped 2 bases, with 15 bases sitting between them. CDR3 in amino acids: CASSRLITDNYGYTF. The DNA for the CDR3 is TGTGCCAGCAGCCGACTTATAACGGACAACTATGGCTACACCTTC.

This clone was counted a single time. This chain connects TRBV30 to TRBJ1-2, with a weak D call TRBD1 (5 bases). CDR1 GTSNPN and CDR2 SVGIG come from the germline V gene (reference sequence). Trimming took off 0 bases at V and 8 bases at J, with 16 bases between the two ends. This CDR3 contains 14 residues. The DNA for the CDR3 is TGTGCCTGGAGTGTATTATTGGGGGAGGGAGGCTACACCTTC. Amino acid sequence: CAWSVLLGEGGYTF.